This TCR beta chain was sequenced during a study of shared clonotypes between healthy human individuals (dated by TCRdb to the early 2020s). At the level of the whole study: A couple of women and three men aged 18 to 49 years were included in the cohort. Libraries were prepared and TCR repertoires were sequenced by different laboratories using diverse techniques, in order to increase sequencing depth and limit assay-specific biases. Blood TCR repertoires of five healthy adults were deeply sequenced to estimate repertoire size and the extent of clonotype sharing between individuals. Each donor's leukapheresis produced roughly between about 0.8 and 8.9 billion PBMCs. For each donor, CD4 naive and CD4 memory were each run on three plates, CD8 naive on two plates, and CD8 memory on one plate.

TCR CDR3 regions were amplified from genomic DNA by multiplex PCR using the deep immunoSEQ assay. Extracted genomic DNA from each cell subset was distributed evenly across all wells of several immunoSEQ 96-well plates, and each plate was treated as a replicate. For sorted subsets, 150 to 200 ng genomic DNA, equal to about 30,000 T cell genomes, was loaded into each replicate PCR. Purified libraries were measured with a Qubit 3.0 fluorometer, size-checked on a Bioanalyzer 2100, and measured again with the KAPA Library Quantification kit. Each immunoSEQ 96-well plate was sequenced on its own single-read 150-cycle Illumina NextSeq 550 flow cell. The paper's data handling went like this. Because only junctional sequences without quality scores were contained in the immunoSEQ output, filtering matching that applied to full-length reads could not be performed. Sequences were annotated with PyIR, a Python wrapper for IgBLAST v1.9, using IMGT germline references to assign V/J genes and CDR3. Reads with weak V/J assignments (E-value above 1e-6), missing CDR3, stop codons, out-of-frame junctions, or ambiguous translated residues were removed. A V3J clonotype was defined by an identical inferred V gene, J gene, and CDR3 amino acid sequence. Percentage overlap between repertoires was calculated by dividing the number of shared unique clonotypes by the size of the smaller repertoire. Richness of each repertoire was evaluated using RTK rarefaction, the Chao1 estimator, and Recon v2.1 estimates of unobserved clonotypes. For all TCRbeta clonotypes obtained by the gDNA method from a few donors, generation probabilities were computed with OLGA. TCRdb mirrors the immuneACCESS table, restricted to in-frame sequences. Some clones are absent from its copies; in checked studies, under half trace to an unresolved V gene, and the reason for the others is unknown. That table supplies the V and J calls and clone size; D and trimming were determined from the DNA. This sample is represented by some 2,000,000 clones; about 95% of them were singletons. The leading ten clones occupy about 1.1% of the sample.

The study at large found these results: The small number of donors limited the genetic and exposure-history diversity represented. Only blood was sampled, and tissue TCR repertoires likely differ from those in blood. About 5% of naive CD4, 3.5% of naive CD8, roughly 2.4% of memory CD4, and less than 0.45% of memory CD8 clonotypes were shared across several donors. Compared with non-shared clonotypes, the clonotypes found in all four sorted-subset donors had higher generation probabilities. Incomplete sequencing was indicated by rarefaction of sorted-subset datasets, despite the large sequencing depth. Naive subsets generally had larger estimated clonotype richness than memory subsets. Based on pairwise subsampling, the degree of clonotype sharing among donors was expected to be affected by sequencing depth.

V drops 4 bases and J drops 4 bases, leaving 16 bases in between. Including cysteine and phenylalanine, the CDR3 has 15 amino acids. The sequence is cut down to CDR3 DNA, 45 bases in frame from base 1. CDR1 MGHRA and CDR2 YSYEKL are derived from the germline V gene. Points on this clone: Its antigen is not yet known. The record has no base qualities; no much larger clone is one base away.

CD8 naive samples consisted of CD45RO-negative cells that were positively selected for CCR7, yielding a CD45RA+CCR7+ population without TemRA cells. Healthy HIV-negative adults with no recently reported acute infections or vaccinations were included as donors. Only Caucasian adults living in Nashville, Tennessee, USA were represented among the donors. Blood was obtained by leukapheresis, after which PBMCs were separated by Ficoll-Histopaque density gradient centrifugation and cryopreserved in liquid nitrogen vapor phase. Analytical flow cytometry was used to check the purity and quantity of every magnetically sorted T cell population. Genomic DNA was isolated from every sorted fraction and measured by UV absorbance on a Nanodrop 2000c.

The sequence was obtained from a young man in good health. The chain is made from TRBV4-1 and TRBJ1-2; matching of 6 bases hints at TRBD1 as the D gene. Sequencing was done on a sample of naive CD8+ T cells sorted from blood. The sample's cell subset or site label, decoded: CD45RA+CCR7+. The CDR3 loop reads CASSLQTGTLYGYTF. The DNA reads TGCGCCAGCAGCCTTCAGACAGGAACCCTCTATGGCTACACCTTC.